Included here is one TCR beta chain sequence, with context. The antigen is not known. The germline gene is not matched at one end of the junction; a read error may be the cause. These data originate in a study of cytomegalovirus exposure and HLA in healthy donors. General study findings and limits: Confirmation was obtained in vitro that three CMV-associated chains are specific for CMV antigens. A highly shared variant cluster was judged a likely technical artifact. High sensitivity and specificity were reportedly achieved when the classifier diagnosed cytomegalovirus status.

With 60 Vbeta and 13 Jbeta primers, the PCR was carried out. Some clones are missing from TCRdb's copy, which holds only in-frame ones; the method was immunoSEQ multiplex PCR. The data show 200,000 to 250,000 clones, 75% to 85% seen once. Sequencing was carried out using PBMCs. The receptor comes from a woman aged 60 to 75 in good health and CMV-seropositive.

The CDR3 DNA sequence: TGTTCCAGCAGCCAAAGACAGGGTCGCCCCGCGAATGAGCAGTTCTTC. Translated: CSSSQRQGRPANEQFF. The chain is built from TRBV7-9 and TRBJ2-1, with 7 bases identical to TRBD1. Per the germline V gene, CDR1 is SEHNR and CDR2 is FQNEAQ (reference sequence). The CDR3 runs 16 residues.